Listed here are 24 T cell receptor beta chains from one sample, sequenced in a study of blood T cell repertoires in COVID-19. Using immunoSEQ multiplex PCR, the repertoire was profiled, and TCRdb retains in-frame clones only, with some absent. Here the sample spans about 170,000 clones, approximately 95% being singletons. Sequencing was performed on peripheral blood. The source of these receptors is a woman aged 45 to 65 with acute or convalescent COVID-19.

The chain recombines TRBV21-1 with TRBJ1-1; no DNA check was done on the table's D call, TRBD1. TRBV21-1 is a documented pseudogene. CDR3 length: 18 amino acids. This CDR3 reads CASSKVRRRDRPNTEAFF. The CDR3 bases are TGTGCCAGCAGCAAAGTCCGAAGACGGGACAGGCCGAACACTGAAGCTTTCTTT.

The gene calls are TRBV30 and TRBJ1-2, with TRBD1 matching over 7 bases. Germline trimming cut 5 bases from V and 0 bases from J; bases unmatched to any gene: 6. CDR1 and CDR2 (germline): GTSNPN, SVGIG (reference sequence). CDR3 length: 14 residues. This CDR3 is CAWLGQHSNYGYTF. The CDR3 DNA is TGTGCCTGGTTGGGACAGCACTCTAACTATGGCTACACCTTC. Using reference TRBV30 and TRBJ1-2 for the parts outside the CDR3, the full variable domain is SQTIHQWPATLVQPVGSPLSLECTVEGTSNPNLYWYRQAAGRGLQLLFYSVGIGQISSEVPQNLSASRPQDRQFILSSKKLLLSDSGFYLCAWLGQHSNYGYTFGSGTRLTVV.

CDR3 loop: CASSQGGGSYEQYF. The DNA for the CDR3 is TGTGCCAGCAGCCAAGGCGGGGGGTCCTACGAGCAGTACTTC. This chain uses TRBV3-1 (or the pseudogene TRBV3-2) with TRBJ2-7; 8 nucleotides agree with TRBD2. V dropped 1 base and J dropped 1; count of bases not matched to a gene: 0. The CDR3 totals 14 residues. Germline V gene sequence: CDR1 LGHDT, CDR2 YNNKEL (reference sequence).

The chain uses TRBV9 and TRBJ2-7; 12 positions agree with TRBD1. From germline, CDR1 is SGDLS and CDR2 YYNGEE. The CDR3 is 14 residues long. V was pared by 3 bases and J by 5 bases, with 3 bases of the junction left unmatched. CDR3 loop: CASSGGQGAHEQYF. The CDR3 region has the DNA TGTGCCAGCAGCGGGGGACAGGGGGCCCACGAGCAGTACTTC. Using reference TRBV9 and TRBJ2-7 for the parts outside the CDR3, the full variable domain is DSGVTQTPKHLITATGQRVTLRCSPRSGDLSVYWYQQSLDQGLQFLIQYYNGEERAKGNILERFSAQQFPDLHSELNLSSLELGDSALYFCASSGGQGAHEQYFGPGTRLTVT.

V gene TRBV28 combines with J gene TRBJ2-3; 11 bases line up with TRBD2. Germline CDR1 MDHEN, CDR2 SYDVKM. The CDR3 extends over 15 amino acids. J lost 6 bases, V lost 5 bases, and 7 bases had no gene match. The CDR3 protein is CASSDGLAGWDTQYF. DNA of the CDR3: TGTGCCAGCAGTGACGGACTAGCGGGTTGGGATACGCAGTATTTT.

This rearrangement joins TRBV15 to TRBJ2-7; 10 bases align to TRBD1. The V gene end was trimmed by 3 bases and the J gene end by 3 bases; junction bases not matched to a gene: 8. In germline, CDR1 is LNHNV, CDR2 YYDKDF (reference sequence). The CDR3 loop spans 16 amino acids. CDR3 DNA: TGTGCCACCAGCAGGCCTTGGACAGGGGGAAACTACGAGCAGTACTTC. Translating gives CATSRPWTGGNYEQYF.

This sequence joins TRBV5-4 and TRBJ2-3, with 8 bases lining up with TRBD2. After removal of 5 bases from V and 3 bases from J, the junction contained 5 bases not matched to a gene. The CDR3 runs to 14 residues. The germline gives CDR1 SGHNT, CDR2 YYREEE (reference sequence). CDR3 DNA: TGTGCCAGCAGACCGGGACTAGTTACAGATACGCAGTATTTT. Translating gives CASRPGLVTDTQYF.

CDR3 sequence reads: CASRGGQGLVGNTIYF. For the CDR3, the DNA is TGCGCCAGCAGAGGCGGACAGGGGTTGGTTGGAAACACCATATATTTT. The V call is TRBV5-1, the J call TRBJ1-3, with 9 bases lining up with TRBD1. The CDR3 runs 16 residues. V trimming: 5 bases; J trimming: 3 bases; junction bases outside the gene matches: 9. Germline assignment: CDR1 SGHRS and CDR2 YFSETQ.

In DNA form, the CDR3 reads TGTGCCACCATTCGAGGAGGGGAAGCTTTCTTT. This encodes CATIRGGEAFF. V gene TRBV19 combines with J gene TRBJ1-1, with D uncertain. Germline-derived CDR1 and CDR2 are LNHDA and SQIVND (reference sequence). The germline V and J ends were trimmed by 10 bases and 8 bases, with 14 bases remaining between them. This CDR3 contains 11 residues.

The chain links TRBV12-3 or TRBV12-4 to TRBJ2-5, with D possibly TRBD1 on 6 matching bases. This CDR3 comprises 12 residues. The V end lost 6 bases, the J end lost 5 bases, and 10 bases lay between the germline ends. The CDR3 here is CASRVGGETQYF. The CDR3 DNA reads as TGTGCCAGCAGAGTAGGGGGTGAGACCCAGTACTTC.

The chain combines TRBV19 with TRBJ1-2, with D possibly matching TRBD1 (6 bases). Germline lookup yields CDR1 LNHDA and CDR2 SQIVND (reference sequence). This CDR3 has 15 amino acids. Trimming took 1 base from V and 2 from J, leaving 11 bases between them. The CDR3 DNA follows: TGTGCCAGTAGTATAGGTTACAGGGTCAACTATGGCTACACCTTC. Its protein is CASSIGYRVNYGYTF.

The chain employs TRBV2 and TRBJ1-1, with D perhaps TRBD1 (6 bases). CDR1 and CDR2 from the germline V gene are SNHLY and FYNNEI. This CDR3 has 14 residues. The V and J ends lost 1 base and 5 bases respectively, with 11 bases between them. Here the CDR3 DNA reads TGTGCCAGCAGTGAAGGGGGTGGGACAACTGAAGCTTTCTTT. This encodes CASSEGGGTTEAFF.

The rearrangement uses TRBV19 and TRBJ2-3; TRBD2 matches at 8 bases. Germline values: CDR1 LNHDA, CDR2 SQIVND (reference sequence). The length of the CDR3 is 13 residues. The junction had 3 bases not matched to a gene; V was cut back by 6 bases and J by 4 bases. CDR3 in amino acids: CASSGREADTQYF. The DNA of the CDR3 is TGTGCCAGTAGCGGGAGGGAGGCAGATACGCAGTATTTT.

This clone was observed once. The chain carries TRBV10-3 and TRBJ2-7, with a possible D match to TRBD2 (5 bases). Germline values: CDR1 ENHRY, CDR2 SYGVKD. This CDR3 spans 14 amino acids. Trimming cost V 9 bases and J 0 bases, with 15 bases left between them. The CDR3, as DNA: TGTGCCATTTCATCGGGGTTATCCTCCTACGAGCAGTACTTC. It encodes CAISSGLSSYEQYF.

This chain joins TRBV9 and TRBJ2-3, with D possibly matching TRBD2 (7 bases). Germline CDR1 reads SGDLS; CDR2 reads YYNGEE. V gave up 7 bases and J gave up 4 bases, with 13 bases separating them. The CDR3 has 13 residues. CDR3 coding DNA: TGTGCCAGCGAAGGGGGGGGCGCAGATACGCAGTATTTT. Translated, it gives CASEGGGADTQYF. Complete variable domain (other parts from reference TRBV9 and TRBJ2-3): DSGVTQTPKHLITATGQRVTLRCSPRSGDLSVYWYQQSLDQGLQFLIQYYNGEERAKGNILERFSAQQFPDLHSELNLSSLELGDSALYFCASEGGGADTQYFGPGTRLTVL.

The chain couples TRBV9 to TRBJ2-5; 7 positions match TRBD2. Germline V gene lookup returns CDR1 SGDLS and CDR2 YYNGEE. Trimming cost V 0 bases and J 5 bases; bases outside gene matches: 7. The CDR3 loop spans 15 amino acids. The CDR3 DNA is TGTGCCAGCAGCGTAGGGCCGGGAGGCGGGGAGACCCAGTACTTC. It is translated as CASSVGPGGGETQYF.

The rearrangement uses TRBV12-3 or TRBV12-4 and TRBJ1-4, with unresolved D. V lost 3 bases and J 8 bases, leaving 7 bases between the germline ends. The CDR3 runs 12 residues. The CDR3 is CASSLTGEKLFF. The CDR3, as DNA: TGTGCCAGCAGTTTGACGGGAGAAAAACTGTTTTTT.

The chain combines TRBV9 with TRBJ1-1, with TRBD1 matching 7 bases. Germline values: CDR1 SGDLS, CDR2 YYNGEE. The J segment lost 5 bases and the V segment lost 0 bases, leaving 7 bases of the junction unmatched. This CDR3 region has 15 residues. The CDR3 loop is CASSVEGAGRTEAFF. In DNA, the CDR3 is TGTGCCAGCAGCGTAGAGGGGGCGGGTAGGACTGAAGCTTTCTTT.

The chain uses TRBV6-1 and TRBJ2-7; the D gene is possibly TRBD2 (6 bases). V lost 3 bases, J lost 2 bases, and 14 bases lay in between. The CDR3 covers 15 residues. Germline assignment: CDR1 MNHNS and CDR2 SASEGT. CDR3: CASSEGGRRTYEQYF. The CDR3 region has the DNA TGTGCCAGCAGTGAGGGGGGAAGAAGGACCTACGAGCAGTACTTC.

The chain recombines TRBV3-1 (or the pseudogene TRBV3-2) with TRBJ2-7, with D possibly being TRBD1 (6 bases). Germline V gene sequence: CDR1 LGHDT, CDR2 YNNKEL (reference sequence). Trimming removed 3 bases at V and 4 bases at J, with 10 bases between. This CDR3 has 13 amino acids. The CDR3 reads CASSHRGSYEQYF. Written as DNA, the CDR3 is TGTGCCAGCAGCCACAGGGGATCATACGAGCAGTACTTC.

V and J are TRBV6-5 and TRBJ2-7, with D perhaps matching TRBD2 (6 bases). The CDR3 is 14 amino acids. V was trimmed by 10 bases and J by 3 bases, leaving 19 bases between them. Germline lookup yields CDR1 MNHEY and CDR2 SVGAGI. The CDR3 region has the DNA TGTGCCACCCGCGGGGCAGGGCTAAGCTACGAGCAGTACTTC. This codes for CATRGAGLSYEQYF.

The chain employs TRBV24-1 and TRBJ1-1; 9 nucleotides agree with TRBD1. Losses at the gene ends were 3 bases for V and 7 bases for J; bases not matched to a gene: 8. Germline CDR1 KGHDR, CDR2 SFDVKD. The CDR3 sequence is 15 residues long. The CDR3 reads CATSDHRTGASEAFF. CDR3 in DNA: TGTGCCACCAGTGATCACCGGACAGGGGCAAGTGAAGCTTTCTTT.

The chain joins TRBV5-4 to TRBJ2-5; perhaps TRBD2 as D (6 bases). Germline V gene lookup returns CDR1 SGHNT and CDR2 YYREEE (reference sequence). The CDR3 length is 14 residues. V was trimmed by 7 bases and J by 2 bases, leaving 15 bases between them. CDR3: CASRLPGTQETQYF. The DNA of the CDR3 is TGTGCCAGCCGTCTGCCCGGGACTCAAGAGACCCAGTACTTC.

CDR3 amino acids: CASSLGDRADGYTF. The CDR3 DNA reads TGTGCCAGCAGCTTGGGGGACAGGGCGGATGGCTACACCTTC. The J gene is TRBJ1-2, the V gene TRBV5-4; 9 bases are a match to TRBD1. This CDR3 spans 14 amino acids. V was pared by 0 bases and J by 6 bases, with 3 bases of the junction left unmatched. Looked up from germline, CDR1 is SGHNT and CDR2 is YYREEE (reference sequence).